This TCR beta chain was captured by sequencing in a study of blood T cells in healthy people across ages. Notes on the study in general: Both higher diversity and more naive CD4+ cells marked long-lived donors when set against aged donors.

To note about this clonotype: Its specificity is not known.

At least 6 micrograms of total RNA were extracted per sample. A second PCR, run for roughly 7 to 12 cycles, used a sample-barcoded 5' primer plus a J-beta primer mix. Every cDNA was tagged by a template-switch adaptor with 12 random nucleotides. TCRdb reprocessed the 5' RACE reads with MiXCR, giving one entry per CDR3 protein. This table has 600,000 or so distinct CDR3 sequences, roughly 31% appearing once. The clonotype originates from an elderly woman in good health. The sequencing sample was made of blood.

Written as DNA, the CDR3 is TGTGCCAGCAGCCAAGAAGGGGGCGGGGGAGATCTCAGCTCCTACAATGAGCAGTTCTTC. Its translation is CASSQEGGGGDLSSYNEQFF. The chain has TRBV3-1 and TRBJ2-1; D tentatively fits TRBD1 or TRBD2 (7 bases each). The CDR3 contains 20 residues. The V and J ends lost 0 bases and 0 bases respectively, with 21 bases between them. Germline V gene sequence: CDR1 LGHDT, CDR2 YNNKEL (reference sequence).